This TCR beta chain was retrieved from a study of T-cell memory formation after mild COVID-19. Study findings and constraints: Later expanders leaned CD4+, whereas day 15 to 85 contracting clones were balanced CD4/CD8.

The CDR3 runs to 13 residues. V dropped 10 bases and J dropped 1 base, with 12 bases sitting between them. Germline V CDR1 and CDR2: LGHDT, YNNKEL (reference sequence). It was 5'RACE with constant-segment primers that produced the TCR alpha and TCR beta cDNA libraries, which carried sample barcodes and UMIs. TCRdb called the 5' RACE reads again in MiXCR, with one record for every CDR3 protein. The sample lists about 560,000 distinct CDR3 sequences; about 20% were seen once. For this clonotype: Its target is not known.

The sequenced material came from PBMCs or a T cell subset sorted from them (not recorded which). This chain links TRBV3-1 with TRBJ2-3; possibly TRBD1 for D (5 bases). This receptor was identified in an adult woman who had mild COVID-19 (a few samples of this study predate the infection). Cell type and time point are not known. The CDR3 reads CATGSPRTDTQYF. CDR3 coding DNA: TGTGCCACAGGGTCGCCCCGCACAGATACGCAGTATTTT.